Below are 23 T cell receptor beta chains sequenced from a single sample in a study of cytotoxic CD8 clonotypes in ibrutinib-treated CLL. Here immunoSEQ multiplex PCR was the method, and the copy in TCRdb shows in-frame clones only, minus some. Of around 21,000 clones detected, over 65% appear once; the ten largest clones hold 20% to 30%. The specimen was PBMCs, collected before ibrutinib treatment. The receptor source for this set is a human donor with chronic lymphocytic leukemia.

Worth noting for this clone: Relative to the germline gene, one junction end is altered; a read error may explain this. The chain links TRBV7-9 to TRBJ2-7, with a possible D match to TRBD2 (5 bases). CDR1 is SEHNR, CDR2 FQNEAQ, per germline (reference sequence). The CDR3 loop spans 12 amino acids. As DNA, the CDR3 is TGTGCCAGCAGCCCCCGACTGGAAGCGGAAGCGTGG. Its protein product is CASSPRLEAEAW. Complete variable domain (other parts from reference TRBV7-9 and TRBJ2-7): DTGVSQNPRHKITKRGQNVTFRCDPISEHNRLYWYRQTLGQGPEFLTYFQNEAQLEKSRLLSDRFSAERPKGSFSTLEIQRTEQGDSAMYLCASSPRLEAEAWGPGTRLTVT.

This clone has more than one count but fewer than ten. The chain couples TRBV6-5 to TRBJ1-1; perhaps TRBD1 as D (6 bases). This CDR3 is built from 13 residues. The germline V and J ends were trimmed by 6 bases and 3 bases, with 11 bases remaining between them. Looked up from germline, CDR1 is MNHEY and CDR2 is SVGAGI. The CDR3 here is CASSLNRDTEAFF. In DNA form, the CDR3 reads TGTGCCAGCAGCCTAAACAGGGACACTGAAGCTTTCTTT.

In its sample, this clone ranks as large. The V gene is TRBV6-1, the J gene TRBJ2-7; maybe TRBD2 (5 bases). The V gene's germline CDR1 is MNHNS and CDR2 SASEGT. The V gene lost 4 bases and the J gene lost 1 base, with 14 bases spanning the gap. The CDR3 is 15 residues long. DNA for the CDR3: TGTGCCAGCAGTGTTTCGCCTAGCTTATCCTACGAGCAGTACTTC. Amino acids: CASSVSPSLSYEQYF.

The chain is built from TRBV19 and TRBJ1-1; D perhaps matches TRBD1 (6 bases). With 5 bases removed from V and 5 bases from J, the gap between germline ends came to 12 bases. This CDR3 has 13 residues. Germline V CDR1 and CDR2: LNHDA, SQIVND (reference sequence). The CDR3 reads CASSLKGGTEAFF. CDR3 DNA sequence: TGTGCCAGTAGTCTTAAGGGGGGAACTGAAGCTTTCTTT.

V usage is TRBV30 and J usage is TRBJ2-7; tentative D call: TRBD1 (5 bases). Germline loops: CDR1 GTSNPN, CDR2 SVGIG (reference sequence). V shed 0 bases and J shed 2 bases, with 14 bases lying between them. The CDR3 totals 15 residues. The CDR3 is CAWSVLSDIAYEQYF. CDR3 DNA sequence: TGTGCCTGGAGTGTATTGTCGGACATTGCCTACGAGCAGTACTTC.

V and J are TRBV30 and TRBJ2-7; 15 bases line up with TRBD2. This CDR3 contains 19 residues. Per the germline V gene, CDR1 is GTSNPN and CDR2 is SVGIG (reference sequence). V shed 3 bases and J 2 bases; nucleotides not matched to a gene: 14. The CDR3 bases are TGTGCCTGGAGAACACCGGGACTAGCGGGAGGTCCCAAGCCCTACGAGCAGTACTTC. Its translation is CAWRTPGLAGGPKPYEQYF.

J is TRBJ2-1 and V is TRBV11-2; 8 nucleotides align to TRBD2. Germline-derived CDR1 and CDR2 are SGHAT and FQNNGV. There are 17 residues in the CDR3. After removal of 5 bases from V and 6 bases from J, the junction contained 15 bases not matched to a gene. CDR3 protein: CASSPGWAAGGGNEQFF. CDR3 coding DNA: TGTGCCAGCAGCCCCGGGTGGGCGGCGGGAGGAGGCAATGAGCAGTTCTTC.

In its sample, this clone was seen a few times. This rearrangement joins TRBV11-2 to TRBJ2-2, with TRBD1 matching over 10 bases. Germline V CDR1 and CDR2: SGHAT, FQNNGV. The CDR3 totals 15 residues. V dropped 5 bases and J dropped 0; count of bases not matched to a gene: 0. CDR3 residues: CASSGTGANTGELFF. CDR3 in DNA: TGTGCCAGCAGCGGGACAGGGGCGAACACCGGGGAGCTGTTTTTT.

The chain links TRBV4-1 to TRBJ1-1; a weak D match, TRBD1 (5 bases). CDR3 length: 14 residues. Germline CDR1 is MGHRA and CDR2 is YSYEKL. Trimming took 4 bases from V and 0 from J, leaving 9 bases between them. CDR3 protein: CASSPGLLNTEAFF. CDR3 coding DNA: TGCGCCAGCAGCCCGGGACTGCTGAACACTGAAGCTTTCTTT.

The chain recombines TRBV9 with TRBJ2-1; no definite D call. The germline V and J ends were trimmed by 0 bases and 6 bases, with 10 bases remaining between them. The CDR3 spans 14 residues. Germline CDR1 SGDLS, CDR2 YYNGEE. The CDR3 protein is CASSVALIFNEQFF. CDR3 in DNA: TGTGCCAGCAGCGTAGCCCTCATATTCAATGAGCAGTTCTTC.

This chain connects TRBV14 to TRBJ2-7; 7 positions match TRBD1. The CDR3 is made up of 14 amino acids. The V gene's germline CDR1 is SGHDN and CDR2 FVKESK. The ends lost 5 bases at V and 3 bases at J; junction bases unmatched: 7. CDR3 amino acids: CASSDDRVRYEQYF. As DNA, the CDR3 is TGTGCCAGCAGCGATGACAGGGTTCGCTACGAGCAGTACTTC.

This clone was observed a few times. The chain employs TRBV28 and TRBJ1-2; D unclear. The CDR3 is 13 residues long. V lost 4 bases and J 6 bases, leaving 12 bases between the germline ends. Per the germline V gene, CDR1 is MDHEN and CDR2 is SYDVKM. DNA of the CDR3: TGTGCCAGCAGTTCGGTCGGTTTCGATGGCTACACCTTC. It translates to CASSSVGFDGYTF.

V gene TRBV30 combines with J gene TRBJ2-1, with D maybe TRBD2 (5 bases). The CDR3 consists of 15 residues. Germline V gene data show CDR1 as GTSNPN and CDR2 as SVGIG (reference sequence). V was shortened by 0 bases and J by 4 bases, with 13 bases between the two germline ends. The CDR3 sequence: CAWSVLAGPYNEQFF. DNA for the CDR3: TGTGCCTGGAGTGTTTTGGCGGGCCCGTACAATGAGCAGTTCTTC.

The rearrangement links TRBV7-9 to TRBJ2-1; 9 nucleotides agree with TRBD2. The trim removed 6 bases at V and 7 bases at J, leaving 7 bases unmatched. CDR3 length: 14 residues. Germline values: CDR1 SEHNR, CDR2 FQNEAQ (reference sequence). CDR3 bases: TGTGCCAGCAGAGGTAGCGGGAGAGGGAATGAGCAGTTCTTC. Its protein is CASRGSGRGNEQFF. The full variable domain, rest sourced from reference TRBV7-9 and TRBJ2-1, is DTGVSQNPRHKITKRGQNVTFRCDPISEHNRLYWYRQTLGQGPEFLTYFQNEAQLEKSRLLSDRFSAERPKGSFSTLEIQRTEQGDSAMYLCASRGSGRGNEQFFGPGTRLTVL.

V gene TRBV7-2 combines with J gene TRBJ1-2, with 10 bases matching TRBD1. The CDR3 has 15 amino acids. The germline V gene encodes CDR1 SGHTA and CDR2 FQGNSA. Unmatched junction bases numbered 12, after V lost 1 base and J lost 13 bases. CDR3 region: CASSLEGTGAALRTF. CDR3 DNA sequence: TGTGCCAGCAGCTTAGAAGGGACAGGGGCAGCTTTGCGCACCTTC.

This rearrangement joins TRBV7-2 to TRBJ2-2, with D hard to call. Germline loops: CDR1 SGHTA, CDR2 FQGNSA. The CDR3 is 13 amino acids. Deletions cut 5 bases from V and 7 bases from J, with 11 bases between. CDR3 amino acids: CASSPRVLGELFF. CDR3 sequence (DNA): TGTGCCAGCAGCCCTAGGGTTCTCGGGGAGCTGTTTTTT.

V usage is TRBV19 and J usage is TRBJ1-5, with TRBD1 matching over 7 bases. With 4 bases clipped from V and 4 bases from J, the junction kept 4 bases outside the gene matches. Germline V lookup: CDR1 LNHDA, CDR2 SQIVND (reference sequence). The CDR3 runs 14 residues. In DNA form, the CDR3 reads TGTGCCAGTAGTAGACAGGGTGGGAATCAGCCCCAGCATTTT. Encoded protein: CASSRQGGNQPQHF.

This clone came up a few times. This chain connects TRBV7-3 to TRBJ2-1, with no clear D. The CDR3 spans 13 residues. Germline assignment: CDR1 SGHTA and CDR2 FQGTGA. V dropped 0 bases and J dropped 9 bases, with 9 bases sitting between them. The CDR3 protein is CASSLTIVGEQFF. The CDR3 DNA reads TGTGCCAGCAGCTTAACCATAGTCGGTGAGCAGTTCTTC.

The chain links TRBV6-1 to TRBJ2-7; weak D call: TRBD1 (6 bases). Trimming removed 5 bases at V and 6 bases at J, with 20 bases between. The length of the CDR3 is 15 residues. Germline-derived CDR1 and CDR2 are MNHNS and SASEGT. This CDR3 is CASSLTVGALREQYF. The CDR3 DNA reads TGTGCCAGCAGTCTCACGGTGGGGGCCCTTCGCGAGCAGTACTTC.

The chain has TRBV2 and TRBJ2-3, with 10 positions matching TRBD1. The CDR3 extends over 15 amino acids. CDR1 and CDR2 from the germline V gene are SNHLY and FYNNEI. V shed 4 bases, J shed 5 bases, and the junction held 6 bases outside the gene matches. CDR3 residues: CASSVSGQGGDTQYF. DNA for the CDR3: TGTGCCAGCAGTGTGTCTGGACAGGGGGGAGATACGCAGTATTTT. The full variable domain, with the rest looked up from reference TRBV2 and TRBJ2-3, is EPEVTQTPSHQVTQMGQEVILRCVPISNHLYFYWYRQILGQKVEFLVSFYNNEISEKSEIFDDQFSVERPDGSNFTLKIRSTKLEDSAMYFCASSVSGQGGDTQYFGPGTRLTVL.

The J gene is TRBJ2-5, the V gene TRBV4-2, with 8 positions matching TRBD1. Germline V gene sequence: CDR1 LGHNA, CDR2 YNFKEQ. The ends lost 4 bases at V and 7 bases at J; junction bases unmatched: 8. The CDR3 consists of 14 residues. The CDR3: CASSLEDRVGTQYF. In DNA form, the CDR3 reads TGTGCCAGCAGCCTTGAGGACAGGGTGGGGACCCAGTACTTC.

CDR3 amino acids: CASSLDRTAFNEQFF. The DNA of the CDR3 is TGCGCCAGCTCCCTCGACAGGACTGCCTTCAATGAGCAGTTCTTC. This chain links TRBV5-1 with TRBJ2-1; possibly TRBD1 for D (6 bases). CDR1 and CDR2 (germline): SGHRS, YFSETQ. The germline V and J ends were trimmed by 7 bases and 6 bases, with 20 bases remaining between them. This CDR3 has 15 residues.

This chain connects TRBV7-2 to TRBJ1-2; D may be TRBD1 (5 bases). Trimming stripped 4 bases from V and 1 base from J, with 10 bases between. CDR1 is SGHTA, CDR2 FQGNSA, per germline. The CDR3 has 14 residues. CDR3 amino acids: CASSSAGGNYGYTF. CDR3 DNA: TGTGCCAGCAGCTCCGCCGGGGGTAACTATGGCTACACCTTC.